This TCR beta chain was retrieved from a study of CD8 T cells in ankylosing spondylitis. Construction of TCR beta libraries was performed using quantitative 5'-RACE with molecular barcodes. TCRdb re-called the 5' RACE reads through MiXCR, storing one row per CDR3 protein. The table records 200,000 to 250,000 distinct CDR3 sequences, more than 9% of them present only once. Germline CDR1 is DFQATT and CDR2 is SNEGSKA (reference sequence). This CDR3 comprises 14 residues. V was clipped by 4 bases and J by 5 bases, with 16 bases between them. Whole-study results and caveats: Roughly 8 highly homologous variants made up a TCR beta motif, and this motif appeared characteristic of ankylosing spondylitis blood. According to the report, clones linked to the disease were significantly enriched in matched synovial fluid samples taken from ankylosing spondylitis patients. Both synovial fluid and blood in reactive arthritis had previously been reported to carry some motif variants.

A remark on this clonotype: Its specificity is not known.

The sequence was obtained from a male donor with ankylosing spondylitis or in good health (not recorded which). This sequence joins TRBV20-1 and TRBJ2-3, with D possibly being TRBD1 or TRBD2 (6 bases each). Specimen: blood, either unsorted or a sorted T cell fraction (not recorded which). The CDR3 is CSATGQWGEDTQYF. The CDR3 bases are TGCAGTGCTACCGGACAGTGGGGGGAAGATACGCAGTATTTT.